This TCR beta chain was identified during a study of blood T cell repertoires in COVID-19. On the study more broadly: Samples taken during acute and convalescent COVID-19 were collected in the United States, Italy and Spain. In each case, the material was cDNA or gDNA derived from T cells, B-cell-depleted T cells, or PBMCs.

The V segment lost 3 bases and the J segment 3 bases; nucleotides outside the gene matches: 8. CDR1 SGHDN and CDR2 FVKESK come from the germline V gene. This CDR3 spans 16 amino acids. Per the authors' pipeline: How many nucleated cells were present was estimated from reference gene primer amplification. TCRdb's copy holds only in-frame clones and misses some; the assay was immunoSEQ multiplex PCR. For V, J and clone size, that table is used; D and trimming come from the DNA. The sample holds approximately 97,000 clones, over 75% seen once. The sample comprised peripheral blood. The gene calls are TRBV14 and TRBJ2-7; 10 bases align to TRBD1. The receptor comes from a human donor in a cohort sampled during active COVID-19. In nucleotides, the CDR3 is TGTGCCAGCAGCCACGACTCGACAGGGGGCAGCTACGAGCAGTACTTC. It specifies CASSHDSTGGSYEQYF.